The 23 T cell receptor beta chains listed next were all sequenced from one sample in a study of blood T cells in healthy people across ages. A second PCR, run for about 6 to 11 cycles, used a sample-barcoded 5' primer plus a J-beta primer mix. TCRdb ran MiXCR on the 5' RACE reads and lists one entry per CDR3 protein. The sample lists some 1.4 million distinct CDR3 sequences, 42% occurring once. Sequencing was carried out using blood. The receptor set was obtained from a woman aged 18-29 years in good health.

The chain combines TRBV7-8 with TRBJ2-3; the match to TRBD1 covers 8 bases. V dropped 5 bases and J dropped 2; count of bases not matched to a gene: 3. The CDR3 is made up of 14 amino acids. Germline V gene data show CDR1 as SGHVS and CDR2 as FQNEAQ. The CDR3 DNA sequence: TGTGCCAGCAGCAGGGACAGGACCACAGATACGCAGTATTTT. Its protein is CASSRDRTTDTQYF.

The chain is built from TRBV6-6 and TRBJ2-1; the D gene is possibly TRBD2 (6 bases). V was shortened by 6 bases and J by 0 bases, with 18 bases between the two germline ends. Germline V CDR1 and CDR2: MNHNY, SVGAGI (reference sequence). The CDR3 has 17 residues. CDR3 DNA: TGTGCCAGCAGCCCAAGAACTAGCCCCCTCTCCTACAATGAGCAGTTCTTC. Translating gives CASSPRTSPLSYNEQFF.

This clonotype showed up just once. The chain has TRBV5-1 and TRBJ1-1; possible D gene TRBD1, 6 bases. Germline values: CDR1 SGHRS, CDR2 YFSETQ. V lost 3 bases, J lost 4 bases, and 13 bases lay in between. This CDR3 is 14 amino acids long. The CDR3: CASSSNTGSTEAFF. In nucleotides, the CDR3 is TGCGCCAGCAGCTCAAATACAGGGAGCACTGAAGCTTTCTTT.

This chain links TRBV15 with TRBJ1-5; 8 positions agree with TRBD1. Germline V gene sequence: CDR1 LNHNV, CDR2 YYDKDF (reference sequence). There are 15 residues in the CDR3. J gave up 3 bases and V 4 bases, and 5 bases lay outside the gene matches. The CDR3 DNA sequence: TGTGCCACCAGCACGGACAGGGTACCCAATCAGCCCCAGCATTTT. Its translation is CATSTDRVPNQPQHF.

The chain uses TRBV4-2 and TRBJ2-3; 12 bases map to TRBD2. Germline V lookup: CDR1 LGHNA, CDR2 YNFKEQ. The ends lost 4 bases at V and 1 base at J; junction bases unmatched: 6. This CDR3 comprises 17 residues. The CDR3 nucleotides are TGTGCCAGCAGCCCGGCTAGCGGGGGGGAAGGCACAGATACGCAGTATTTT. It codes for CASSPASGGEGTDTQYF.

This chain links TRBV28 with TRBJ2-3; the D call may be TRBD1 or TRBD2 (6 bases each). Per germline, CDR1 MDHEN and CDR2 SYDVKM. Trimming took off 6 bases at V and 5 bases at J, with 18 bases between the two ends. The CDR3 length is 15 residues. In nucleotides, the CDR3 is TGTGCCAGCAGCCCCGGGGGCCAGCGTGGAGATACGCAGTATTTT. Protein sequence: CASSPGGQRGDTQYF.

J is TRBJ1-2 and V is TRBV11-2, with a possible D match to TRBD1 (6 bases). This CDR3 spans 17 amino acids. CDR1 and CDR2 (germline): SGHAT, FQNNGV. The V end was cut by 1 base, the J end by 5 bases, with 20 bases between. The CDR3 reads CASSLVRGAGGEYGYTF. CDR3 sequence (DNA): TGTGCCAGCAGCTTAGTCAGGGGCGCTGGGGGAGAATATGGCTACACCTTC.

This clonotype was counted a few times. The junction departs from germline at one end; a sequencing error may be responsible. This chain links TRBV20-1 with TRBJ1-1, with 8 bases that match TRBD1. Germline-derived CDR1 and CDR2 are DFQATT and SNEGSKA (reference sequence). The CDR3 loop spans 13 amino acids. The CDR3 DNA follows: TGCAGTGCTGGAGACAGGGGAAGACCTGAAGCTTTCTTT. Residues: CSAGDRGRPEAFF.

V usage is TRBV5-1 and J usage is TRBJ1-4; no definite D call. Germline loops: CDR1 SGHRS, CDR2 YFSETQ. This CDR3 has 15 residues. The ends were cut back, 1 base at V and 1 base at J, with 8 bases in the middle. The CDR3 DNA reads as TGCGCCAGCAGCTTGCGGGCAATAACTAATGAAAAACTGTTTTTT. It yields the protein CASSLRAITNEKLFF.

V gene TRBV29-1 combines with J gene TRBJ2-7; D not resolved. The CDR3 sequence is 12 residues long. The V gene lost 6 bases and the J gene lost 0 bases, with 9 bases spanning the gap. Germline V lookup: CDR1 SQVTM, CDR2 ANQGSEA. In DNA, the CDR3 is TGCAGCGTGACTCCTAGCTCCTACGAGCAGTACTTC. Residues: CSVTPSSYEQYF.

This clonotype was detected many times. The chain is built from TRBV10-3 and TRBJ1-2; a weak D match, TRBD1 (6 bases). This CDR3 spans 16 amino acids. V was cut by 0 bases and J by 5 bases, with 16 bases left in between. Germline V gene sequence: CDR1 ENHRY, CDR2 SYGVKD. The CDR3 loop is CAISESRGPGPYGYTF. The CDR3 DNA sequence: TGTGCCATCAGTGAGTCACGGGGGCCCGGGCCTTATGGCTACACCTTC.

This chain joins TRBV5-1 and TRBJ2-1, with D maybe TRBD2 (6 bases). CDR1 is SGHRS and CDR2 is YFSETQ in the germline V gene. V was pared by 1 base and J by 7 bases, with 18 bases between. This CDR3 comprises 16 residues. This CDR3 reads CASSLSRLERANEQFF. CDR3 nucleotide sequence: TGCGCCAGCAGCTTGAGTCGACTAGAAAGGGCTAATGAGCAGTTCTTC.

The chain employs TRBV25-1 and TRBJ2-7, with TRBD2 matching 11 bases. This CDR3 has 15 residues. Germline values: CDR1 MGHDK, CDR2 SYGVNS. V was clipped by 2 bases and J by 10 bases; unmatched bases: 10. The CDR3, as DNA: TGTGCCAGCAGTGAAGGGCTAGCGGGGGGAGAGATCCAGTACTTC. The encoded protein is CASSEGLAGGEIQYF.

This clonotype was seen a handful of times. V is TRBV6-5 and J is TRBJ2-1; D is unclear. Germline CDR1 and CDR2: MNHEY and SVGAGI. Trimming took off 5 bases at V and 3 bases at J, with 14 bases between the two ends. The CDR3 length is 15 residues. This chain's CDR3 is CASSPPGLDYNEQFF. Written as DNA, the CDR3 is TGTGCCAGCAGTCCGCCAGGTCTAGACTACAATGAGCAGTTCTTC.

Only a few counts were recorded for this clonotype. This chain links TRBV4-2 with TRBJ1-2; 7 bases map to TRBD1. V was clipped by 4 bases and J by 2 bases; unmatched bases: 13. Germline V gene sequence: CDR1 LGHNA, CDR2 YNFKEQ. This CDR3 region has 17 residues. The CDR3 loop reads CASSPDRWTGSNYGYTF. CDR3 nucleotide sequence: TGTGCCAGCAGCCCCGACCGATGGACAGGTTCAAACTATGGCTACACCTTC.

Of note for this clonotype: A much larger clone differs from this one at a single base, so this may be a read error. This chain joins TRBV15 and TRBJ2-1; D remains ambiguous. This CDR3 contains 12 residues. The ends were cut back, 2 bases at V and 5 bases at J, with 4 bases in the middle. CDR1 is LNHNV and CDR2 is YYDKDF in the germline V gene (reference sequence). CDR3 amino acids: CATSRPHNEQFF. CDR3 nucleotides: TGTGCCACCAGCAGACCCCACAATGAGCAGTTCTTC.

This chain joins TRBV20-1 and TRBJ2-4, with 12 bases identical to TRBD2. The J call may be mistaken, given a closer DNA end match to TRBJ2-5. Germline loops: CDR1 DFQATT, CDR2 SNEGSKA (reference sequence). The CDR3 runs 14 residues. CDR3 loop: CSAGGTSGRETQYF. CDR3 DNA: TGCAGTGCTGGCGGGACTAGCGGGCGGGAGACCCAGTACTTC.

Points on this clonotype: A read error is possible here, since a much larger clone lies one base away. V is TRBV6-5 and J is TRBJ2-7; 9 positions agree with TRBD1. With V trimmed by 2 bases and J by 7 bases, 6 bases remained unmatched. The CDR3 runs 14 residues. Germline CDR1 and CDR2: MNHEY and SVGAGI. CDR3 amino acids: CASSYRGQGTEQYF. In DNA, the CDR3 is TGTGCCAGCAGTTACCGGGGACAGGGAACTGAGCAGTACTTC.

The chain is built from TRBV27 and TRBJ2-5, with 11 bases identical to TRBD2. The CDR3 is 19 amino acids. The germline gives CDR1 MNHEY, CDR2 SMNVEV (reference sequence). Trimming removed 1 base from V and 11 bases from J; junction bases left unmatched: 21. CDR3 loop: CASSLWGTSGSGTYKEQYF. As DNA, the CDR3 is TGTGCCAGCAGTTTATGGGGGACTAGCGGTAGTGGGACCTACAAGGAGCAGTACTTC.

The genes are TRBV10-3 and TRBJ2-3; perhaps D is TRBD1 or TRBD2 (6 bases each). V was trimmed by 7 bases and J by 4 bases, leaving 9 bases between them. The CDR3 sequence is 12 residues long. The germline V gene encodes CDR1 ENHRY and CDR2 SYGVKD. This CDR3 reads CAIKGEADTQYF. CDR3 bases: TGTGCCATCAAGGGGGAGGCAGATACGCAGTATTTT.

The CDR3 loop reads CASTPGTSTYEQYF. CDR3 in DNA: TGTGCCAGCACCCCAGGGACTAGCACTTACGAGCAGTACTTC. The J gene is TRBJ2-7, the V gene TRBV27, with 9 bases identical to TRBD2. The junction had 8 bases not matched to a gene; V was cut back by 7 bases and J by 4 bases. This CDR3 spans 14 amino acids. The germline V gene encodes CDR1 MNHEY and CDR2 SMNVEV (reference sequence).

The V gene is TRBV10-3, the J gene TRBJ2-7; 8 bases are a match to TRBD1. CDR3 length: 13 residues. Per the germline V gene, CDR1 is ENHRY and CDR2 is SYGVKD. V gave up 3 bases and J gave up 12 bases; unmatched junction bases: 10. CDR3 residues: CAISDSSGQGRYF. The CDR3 region has the DNA TGTGCCATCAGTGACTCCTCCGGACAGGGTCGGTACTTC.

Only a few counts were recorded for this clonotype. The CDR3 here is CASSLGTDGYNSPLHF. CDR3 nucleotide sequence: TGTGCCAGCAGTTTAGGGACAGACGGTTATAATTCACCCCTCCACTTT. V is TRBV28 and J is TRBJ1-6; 7 bases match TRBD1. This CDR3 contains 16 residues. Germline V gene lookup returns CDR1 MDHEN and CDR2 SYDVKM. The junction had 5 bases not matched to a gene; V was cut back by 2 bases and J by 4 bases.